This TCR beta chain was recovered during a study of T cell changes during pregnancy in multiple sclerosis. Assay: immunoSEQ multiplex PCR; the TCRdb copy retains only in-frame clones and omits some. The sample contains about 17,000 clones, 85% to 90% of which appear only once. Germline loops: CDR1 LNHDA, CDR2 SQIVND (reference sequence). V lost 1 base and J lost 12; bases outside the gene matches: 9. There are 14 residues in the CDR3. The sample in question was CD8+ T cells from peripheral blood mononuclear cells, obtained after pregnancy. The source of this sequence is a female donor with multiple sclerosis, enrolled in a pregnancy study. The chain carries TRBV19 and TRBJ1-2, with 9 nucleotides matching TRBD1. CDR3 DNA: TGTGCCAGTAGTATAGGCGGGCTACAGGGGGCGGACACCTTC. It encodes CASSIGGLQGADTF.